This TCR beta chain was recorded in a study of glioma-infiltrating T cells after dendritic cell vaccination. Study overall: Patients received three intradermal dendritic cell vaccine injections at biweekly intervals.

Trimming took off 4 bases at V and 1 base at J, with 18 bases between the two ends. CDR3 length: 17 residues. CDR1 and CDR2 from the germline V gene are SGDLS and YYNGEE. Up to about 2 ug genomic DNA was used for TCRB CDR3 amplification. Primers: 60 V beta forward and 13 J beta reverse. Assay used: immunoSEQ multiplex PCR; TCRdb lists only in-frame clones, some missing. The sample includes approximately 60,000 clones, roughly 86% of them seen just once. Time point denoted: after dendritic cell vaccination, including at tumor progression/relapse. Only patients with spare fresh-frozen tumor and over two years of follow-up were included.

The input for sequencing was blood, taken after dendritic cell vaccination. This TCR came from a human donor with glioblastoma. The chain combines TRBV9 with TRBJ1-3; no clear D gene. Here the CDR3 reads CASSPHTVGLSGNTIYF. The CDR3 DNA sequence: TGTGCCAGCAGCCCGCATACGGTCGGTTTATCTGGAAACACCATATATTTT. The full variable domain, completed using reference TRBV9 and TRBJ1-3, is DSGVTQTPKHLITATGQRVTLRCSPRSGDLSVYWYQQSLDQGLQFLIQYYNGEERAKGNILERFSAQQFPDLHSELNLSSLELGDSALYFCASSPHTVGLSGNTIYFGEGSWLTVV.